These T cell receptor beta chains were read from a single sample in a study of blood T cell repertoires in COVID-19. Profiled with immunoSEQ multiplex PCR; TCRdb holds only in-frame clones, not every one. The sample yields 200,000 to 250,000 clones, 88% seen once. The sequencing input was PBMCs or T cells enriched from blood (not recorded which). Every receptor here comes from a woman aged 25 to 45 who had been exposed to COVID-19. The CDR3 runs from the conserved cysteine through the conserved F or W. The order of the fields is J gene, D gene, V gene, CDR3 DNA, CDR3 protein. D genes are given only for firm matches.

j_call: TRBJ2-7
d_call: TRBD1
v_call: TRBV10-1
cdr3_nt: TGCGCCCACAGGGGCTGCGAGCAGTACTTC
cdr3_aa: CAHRGCEQYF

j_call: TRBJ1-6
d_call: TRBD1
v_call: TRBV4-2
cdr3_nt: TGTGCCAGCAGCCAACCGGGACAGGAAGTAAATTCACCCCTCCACTTT
cdr3_aa: CASSQPGQEVNSPLHF

j_call: TRBJ2-7
d_call: TRBD2
v_call: TRBV6-6
cdr3_nt: TGTGCCAGCAGTGGTAGCGGGACGGGGGAGCAGTACTTC
cdr3_aa: CASSGSGTGEQYF

j_call: TRBJ1-5
d_call: TRBD1
v_call: TRBV6-6
cdr3_nt: TGTGCCAGCAGTCCACAGGGGGACAGGGATTGGTCTCAGCCCCAGCATTTT
cdr3_aa: CASSPQGDRDWSQPQHF

j_call: TRBJ1-5
d_call: -
v_call: TRBV30
cdr3_nt: TGTGCCTGGTCAGTATATAGCAATCAGCCCCAGCATTTT
cdr3_aa: CAWSVYSNQPQHF

j_call: TRBJ2-1
d_call: -
v_call: TRBV28
cdr3_nt: TGTGCCAGCAGTTTACCGTCAGGCCCCTACAATGAGCAGTTCTTC
cdr3_aa: CASSLPSGPYNEQFF

j_call: TRBJ2-7
d_call: TRBD1
v_call: TRBV30
cdr3_nt: TGTGCCTGGAGTGTCGGACAGGGGGCTTACGAGCAGTACTTC
cdr3_aa: CAWSVGQGAYEQYF

j_call: TRBJ2-4
d_call: -
v_call: TRBV30
cdr3_nt: TGTGCCTGGAGTTTGTCCGGGAGAGCCAAAAACATTCAGTACTTC
cdr3_aa: CAWSLSGRAKNIQYF

j_call: TRBJ1-2
d_call: TRBD1
v_call: TRBV12-5
cdr3_nt: TGTGCTAGTGGTTTGAATCCAGGGGGGACCTATGGCTACACCTTC
cdr3_aa: CASGLNPGGTYGYTF

j_call: TRBJ1-3
d_call: TRBD1
v_call: TRBV4-1
cdr3_nt: TGCGCCAGCAGCCAAGGCAGGGGGCTTGGAAACACCATATATTTT
cdr3_aa: CASSQGRGLGNTIYF

j_call: TRBJ2-1
d_call: TRBD2
v_call: TRBV11-2
cdr3_nt: TGTGCCAGCAGCATGACTAGCGCGTACAATGAGCAGTTCTTC
cdr3_aa: CASSMTSAYNEQFF

j_call: TRBJ2-3
d_call: TRBD1
v_call: TRBV13
cdr3_nt: TGTGCCAGCAGCAGACAGGGGCGAGGCACAGATACGCAGTATTTT
cdr3_aa: CASSRQGRGTDTQYF

j_call: TRBJ2-1
d_call: TRBD2
v_call: TRBV7-3
cdr3_nt: TGTGCCAGCAGCCTCGGGACTAGCGGGGTCAATGAGCAGTTCTTC
cdr3_aa: CASSLGTSGVNEQFF

j_call: TRBJ1-4
d_call: TRBD1
v_call: TRBV7-8
cdr3_nt: TGTGCCAGCAGCCTCACGGGACAGGGGAATGAAAAACTGTTTTTT
cdr3_aa: CASSLTGQGNEKLFF

j_call: TRBJ1-6
d_call: -
v_call: TRBV5-6
cdr3_nt: TGTGCCAGCAGCTTGGAAATGACAGTTAATTCACCCCTCCACTTT
cdr3_aa: CASSLEMTVNSPLHF

j_call: TRBJ2-7
d_call: -
v_call: TRBV12-3/TRBV12-4
cdr3_nt: TGTGCCAGCAGTTTACAGCGGAGCTACGAGCAGTACTTC
cdr3_aa: CASSLQRSYEQYF

j_call: TRBJ1-1
d_call: -
v_call: TRBV28
cdr3_nt: TGTGCCAGCAGTTTATTAGGAGGGAGTGAAGCTTTCTTT
cdr3_aa: CASSLLGGSEAFF

j_call: TRBJ1-1
d_call: TRBD1
v_call: TRBV19
cdr3_nt: TGTGCCAGTAGCTTCGACAGGGGGCATACTGAAGCTTTCTTT
cdr3_aa: CASSFDRGHTEAFF

j_call: TRBJ2-1
d_call: -
v_call: TRBV28
cdr3_nt: TGTGCCAGCAGTTTAAAAGAGGGAAACCACAATGAGCAGTTCTTC
cdr3_aa: CASSLKEGNHNEQFF

j_call: TRBJ1-1
d_call: TRBD1
v_call: TRBV7-2
cdr3_nt: TGTGCCAGCAGTTCACAGGGGCGGCTTACAGCTTTCTTT
cdr3_aa: CASSSQGRLTAFF

j_call: TRBJ2-3
d_call: TRBD2
v_call: TRBV9
cdr3_nt: TGTGCCAGCAGCGCGGAACTAGCGGATACGCAGTATTTT
cdr3_aa: CASSAELADTQYF

j_call: TRBJ2-3
d_call: TRBD2
v_call: TRBV9
cdr3_nt: TGTGCCAGCAGCGTAGGGTCTAGCGGAATATCTGATACGCAGTATTTT
cdr3_aa: CASSVGSSGISDTQYF

j_call: TRBJ1-1
d_call: TRBD1
v_call: TRBV5-1
cdr3_nt: TGCGCCAGCAGCCGTCAGACAGGGGCTGGCACTGAAGCTTTCTTT
cdr3_aa: CASSRQTGAGTEAFF

j_call: TRBJ2-7
d_call: -
v_call: TRBV7-9
cdr3_nt: TGTGCCAGCAGCTTAGGGGGGCATACCCGCGCCAGCTCCTACGAGCAGTACTTC
cdr3_aa: CASSLGGHTRASSYEQYF

j_call: TRBJ1-1
d_call: -
v_call: TRBV25-1
cdr3_nt: TGTGCCAGCAGTGAATTCGCAGGGGACACTGAAGCTTTCTTT
cdr3_aa: CASSEFAGDTEAFF

j_call: TRBJ2-5
d_call: TRBD2
v_call: TRBV11-2
cdr3_nt: TGTGCCAGCAGCTTAGGGGCGGGGGGCGCGGAGACCCAGTACTTC
cdr3_aa: CASSLGAGGAETQYF

j_call: TRBJ1-5
d_call: -
v_call: TRBV6-2/TRBV6-3
cdr3_nt: TGTGCCAGCAGTCTGTCGGGGATGGGCAATCAGCCCCAGCATTTT
cdr3_aa: CASSLSGMGNQPQHF

j_call: TRBJ1-2
d_call: TRBD1
v_call: TRBV28
cdr3_nt: TGTGCCAGCAGGTTAACAGGGGTTTATGGCTACACCTTC
cdr3_aa: CASRLTGVYGYTF

j_call: TRBJ2-7
d_call: TRBD1
v_call: TRBV10-3
cdr3_nt: TGTGCCATCATGCCGGGACAGGGAGTCCACGAGCAGTACTTC
cdr3_aa: CAIMPGQGVHEQYF